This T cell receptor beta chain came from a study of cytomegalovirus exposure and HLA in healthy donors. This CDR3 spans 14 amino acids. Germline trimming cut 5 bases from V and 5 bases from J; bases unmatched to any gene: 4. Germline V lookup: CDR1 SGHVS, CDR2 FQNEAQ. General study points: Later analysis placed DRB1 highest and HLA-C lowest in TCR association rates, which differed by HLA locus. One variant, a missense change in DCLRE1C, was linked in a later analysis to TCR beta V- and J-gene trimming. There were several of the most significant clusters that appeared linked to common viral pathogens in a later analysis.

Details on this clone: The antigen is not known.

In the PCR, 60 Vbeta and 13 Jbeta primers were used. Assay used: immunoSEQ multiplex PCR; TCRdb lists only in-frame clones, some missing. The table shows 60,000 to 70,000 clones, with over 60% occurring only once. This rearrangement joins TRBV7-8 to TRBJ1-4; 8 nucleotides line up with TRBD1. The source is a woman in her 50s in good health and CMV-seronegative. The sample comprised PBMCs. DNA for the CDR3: TGTGCCAGCAGCCAAAACAGGGGGAATGAAAAACTGTTTTTT. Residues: CASSQNRGNEKLFF.